The TCR beta chain under discussion was sequenced for a study of blood T cell repertoires in COVID-19. The junction had 10 bases not matched to a gene; V was cut back by 6 bases and J by 8 bases. In germline, CDR1 is SGHTA, CDR2 FQGNSA. This CDR3 contains 14 residues. Methods used by the authors: The assay estimated nucleated cells by amplifying reference gene primers. Repertoires were generated with immunoSEQ multiplex PCR, while TCRdb's copy carries only in-frame clones and drops some. The V and J calls and clone size come from that table; D and trimming were worked out from the DNA. The profile shows 150,000 or so clones, about 85% of them singletons.

This sequence was found in a man in his 60s with COVID-19, enrolled during active disease. The J gene is TRBJ1-2, the V gene TRBV7-2, with TRBD1 matching over 9 bases. The sequenced material came from peripheral blood. This CDR3 is CASRETQGAWGYTF. The CDR3 DNA is TGTGCCAGCAGAGAAACACAGGGGGCTTGGGGCTACACCTTC.